The 13 T cell receptor beta chains given below trace back to one sample, sequenced in a study of blood T cells in healthy people across ages. The use of a sample-barcoded 5' primer and a J-beta primer mix characterized a second PCR of roughly 6 to 11 cycles. TCRdb re-called the 5' RACE reads through MiXCR, storing one row per CDR3 protein. Of approximately 810,000 distinct CDR3 sequences listed, about 37% are singletons. Sequenced sample: blood. All receptors come from a man younger than 35 in good health.

V is TRBV10-3 and J is TRBJ1-1, with D perhaps matching TRBD1 (5 bases). Germline-derived CDR1 and CDR2 are ENHRY and SYGVKD. The CDR3 has 14 amino acids. V lost 4 bases, J lost 0 bases, and 9 bases lay in between. CDR3 in DNA: TGTGCCATCAGTGCGGGACGGATGAACACTGAAGCTTTCTTT. This gives the protein CAISAGRMNTEAFF.

V gene TRBV10-3 combines with J gene TRBJ2-4; the D gene could be TRBD1 or TRBD2 (6 bases each). TRBJ2-7 explains the end of the DNA better; the J call may be wrong. The CDR3 is 14 residues long. Germline loops: CDR1 ENHRY, CDR2 SYGVKD. Here the CDR3 reads CASSLDLRGGEQYF. CDR3 nucleotide sequence: TGTGCCAGCAGCTTGGATCTCAGGGGAGGCGAGCAGTACTTC.

Only a few counts were recorded for this clonotype. The CDR3 nucleotides are TGTGCCAGCAGTTACAGTTTTGGGGGGGCGGCCAAAAACATTCAGTACTTC. As protein: CASSYSFGGAAKNIQYF. The chain joins TRBV6-2 or TRBV6-3 to TRBJ2-4; maybe TRBD2 (7 bases). Germline lookup yields CDR1 MNHEY and CDR2 SVGEGT. The length of the CDR3 is 17 residues. The V gene lost 2 bases and the J gene lost 1 base, with 15 bases spanning the gap.

This clonotype has only one observation. The chain recombines TRBV29-1 with TRBJ2-7, with 8 bases that match TRBD2. Germline trimming cut 7 bases from V and 1 base from J; bases unmatched to any gene: 6. The V gene's germline CDR1 is SQVTM and CDR2 ANQGSEA. The length of the CDR3 is 13 residues. The CDR3 coding sequence is TGCAGCGGTACTAGCGGCTCGTCCTACGAGCAGTACTTC. This gives the protein CSGTSGSSYEQYF.

As to this clonotype: The junction differs from germline at one of its ends, possibly a read error. The chain joins TRBV6-2 or TRBV6-3 to TRBJ2-4, with D perhaps TRBD2 (5 bases). The J call may be mistaken, given a closer DNA end match to TRBJ2-7. Germline assignment: CDR1 MNHEY and CDR2 SVGEGT. The CDR3 contains 15 residues. In DNA, the CDR3 is TGTGCCAGCAGTCACTCCACCCTGGTAGCGACCGAGCAGTACTTC. Its protein product is CASSHSTLVATEQYF.

This sequence joins TRBV7-2 and TRBJ1-2, with D maybe TRBD1 (5 bases). The length of the CDR3 is 12 residues. CDR1 SGHTA and CDR2 FQGNSA come from the germline V gene. Trimming removed 11 bases at V and 8 bases at J, with 18 bases between. The CDR3 is CALGVGESGYTF. Here the CDR3 DNA reads TGTGCCTTAGGGGTAGGGGAGTCGGGCTACACCTTC. The complete variable domain, with remaining parts taken from reference TRBV7-2 and TRBJ1-2, reads GAGVSQSPSNKVTEKGKDVELRCDPISGHTALYWYRQSLGQGLEFLIYFQGNSAPDKSGLPSDRFSAERTGGSVSTLTIQRTQQEDSAVYLCALGVGESGYTFGSGTRLTVV.

CDR3 loop: CASSQDLVGSTDTQYF. In DNA, the CDR3 is TGCGCCAGCAGCCAAGATCTCGTCGGTAGCACAGATACGCAGTATTTT. The chain couples TRBV4-3 to TRBJ2-3, with no clear D. This CDR3 spans 16 amino acids. Germline assignment: CDR1 LGHNA and CDR2 YSLEER. Trimming took off 0 bases at V and 0 bases at J, with 10 bases between the two ends.

V is TRBV5-1 and J is TRBJ2-5; tentatively, D is TRBD2 (5 bases). CDR3 length: 15 residues. CDR1 and CDR2 (germline): SGHRS, YFSETQ. Trimming pared 3 bases from V and 2 bases from J, leaving 14 bases between. The CDR3 loop reads CASSSFGRGQETQYF. CDR3 in DNA: TGCGCCAGCAGCTCCTTCGGACGGGGACAAGAGACCCAGTACTTC.

This clonotype was observed a handful of times. This rearrangement joins TRBV7-2 to TRBJ2-2; D unresolved. V lost 0 bases to trimming and J lost 4 bases, with 9 bases between them. CDR1 SGHTA and CDR2 FQGNSA come from the germline V gene. CDR3 length equals 15 residues. The CDR3 loop reads CASSLAGRTTGELFF. The DNA for the CDR3 is TGTGCCAGCAGCTTAGCGGGCAGAACCACCGGGGAGCTGTTTTTT.

The chain has TRBV4-1 and TRBJ1-1; D is undetermined. The CDR3 contains 18 residues. CDR1 is MGHRA and CDR2 is YSYEKL in the germline V gene. Trimming stripped 2 bases from V and 2 bases from J, with 21 bases between. The CDR3 spells CASSQPWTDFGINTEAFF. The CDR3 DNA sequence: TGCGCCAGCAGCCAACCCTGGACGGATTTTGGGATCAACACTGAAGCTTTCTTT.

This clonotype was counted once. This may be a read error: a much more frequent sequence differs by one nucleotide. The genes are TRBV6-5 and TRBJ2-7, with D tentatively TRBD2 (6 bases). The J call may be faulty, since TRBJ2-5 better matches the DNA end. The germline gives CDR1 MNHEY, CDR2 SVGAGI. This CDR3 comprises 14 residues. In DNA, the CDR3 is TGTGCCAGCAGTGACTCAGGAGCGGGAGAGACCCAGTACTTC. Protein sequence: CASSDSGAGETQYF.

Of note for this clonotype: This may be a read error: a much more frequent sequence differs by one nucleotide. The chain links TRBV4-3 to TRBJ2-3, with D possibly being TRBD2 (5 bases). The germline V gene has CDR1 LGHNA and CDR2 YSLEER. CDR3 length: 16 residues. In nucleotides, the CDR3 is TGCGCCAGCAGCCTTGTCCCCGGGGTTAGCACAAATACGCAGTATTTT. Amino acid sequence: CASSLVPGVSTNTQYF.

The chain employs TRBV28 and TRBJ2-1; D is perhaps TRBD1 or TRBD2 (5 bases each). Deletions cut 7 bases from V and 5 bases from J, with 12 bases between. Germline CDR1 and CDR2: MDHEN and SYDVKM. CDR3 size: 13 residues. The CDR3 nucleotides read TGTGCCAGCACCAAAAGGGACGACAATGAGCAGTTCTTC. Its protein product is CASTKRDDNEQFF.